The rows below give T cell receptor beta chains drawn from one sample of a study of cytomegalovirus exposure and HLA in healthy donors. Some clones are missing from TCRdb's copy, which holds only in-frame ones; the method was immunoSEQ multiplex PCR. This table has 150,000 to 200,000 clones, 82% appearing once. The sample comprised PBMCs. All receptors derive from a girl aged 5 to 17 in good health and CMV-seropositive. Each CDR3 is given with its conserved first and last residue. A D gene is named only where the DNA matches it firmly. Rows may omit the clone size; those that give it use once, few, many or a size class.

size,V,D,J,DNA,CDR3
few,TRBV10-3,-,TRBJ2-7,TGTGCCATCAGTGACGGCGGCGGAGTAACCTACGAGCAGTACTTC,CAISDGGGVTYEQYF
-,TRBV19,TRBD2,TRBJ2-1,TGTGCCAGTAGTACCCTAGCGGGAGAATTGTACAATGAGCAGTTCTTC,CASSTLAGELYNEQFF
-,TRBV27,TRBD2,TRBJ2-7,TGTGCCAGCAGTTTATCTCCCCGCCTAGCGGGGAGCTACGAGCAGTACTTC,CASSLSPRLAGSYEQYF
-,TRBV7-9,-,TRBJ1-1,TGTTCCAGCAGCTATAACAGGGTGACGAGGAACACTGAAGCTTTCTTT,CSSSYNRVTRNTEAFF
-,TRBV4-1,-,TRBJ2-7,TGCGCCAGCAGCCAAGGGCCAGGGGACCCCTACGAGCAGTACTTC,CASSQGPGDPYEQYF
-,TRBV9,TRBD1,TRBJ1-5,TGTGCCAGCAGCCTCACAGGGGACCGCTCTCAGCCCCAGCATTTT,CASSLTGDRSQPQHF
-,TRBV5-6,-,TRBJ1-2,TGTGCCAGCAGCCCGCTAACAGGCAACTATGGCTACACCTTC,CASSPLTGNYGYTF
-,TRBV6-4,TRBD2,TRBJ2-1,TGTGCCAGCAGTGTTAGCGGGGGAGGTTACAATGAGCAGTTCTTC,CASSVSGGGYNEQFF
-,TRBV28,TRBD1,TRBJ1-1,TGTGCCAGCACGGACAGGGGGTACACTGAAGCTTTCTTT,CASTDRGYTEAFF
-,TRBV27,TRBD2,TRBJ2-3,TGTCCCGGCCGGGAGGGGGGGACAGATACGCAGTATTTT,CPGREGGTDTQYF
-,TRBV5-6,-,TRBJ2-3,TGTGCCAGCAGCTCCTTTGGCGGAGGGCCTTCCGATACGCAGTATTTT,CASSSFGGGPSDTQYF
-,TRBV7-9,-,TRBJ2-7,TGTTCCAGCAGCTTAGTTCGGGCGGGTCCCTCCTACGAGCAGTACTTC,CSSSLVRAGPSYEQYF
-,TRBV30,TRBD2,TRBJ2-2,TGTGCCTGGGATGACCTTAGCGGGGACACCGGGGAGCTGTTTTTT,CAWDDLSGDTGELFF
-,TRBV11-2,TRBD1,TRBJ2-1,TGTGCCAGCAGCTCCCGGACAGGGGAGTATGAGCAGTTCTTC,CASSSRTGEYEQFF
-,TRBV28,TRBD1,TRBJ1-5,TGTGCCAGCAGTCCACCCCACAGGGGAGGCAATCAGCCCCAGCATTTT,CASSPPHRGGNQPQHF
-,TRBV30,TRBD2,TRBJ2-7,TGTGCCTGGAAGGGGACTAGCGGGACCTACGAGCAGTACTTC,CAWKGTSGTYEQYF
-,TRBV9,TRBD1,TRBJ2-2,TGTGCCAGCAGCGTAGAACGGGACAGGGGAAACACCGGGGAGCTGTTTTTT,CASSVERDRGNTGELFF
-,TRBV4-1,-,TRBJ1-5,TGCGCCAGCAGCCAAGACGGTAGCAATCAGCCCCAGCATTTT,CASSQDGSNQPQHF
-,TRBV27,-,TRBJ2-1,TGTGCCAGTCGCACCCAGTATAATGAGCAGTTCTTC,CASRTQYNEQFF
-,TRBV5-4,TRBD1,TRBJ1-2,TGTGCCAGCAGCTCCGCGACAGGGGGCGTCTATGGCTACACCTTC,CASSSATGGVYGYTF
-,TRBV5-1,TRBD2,TRBJ2-5,TGCGCCAGCAGCTTGGTCGGGGGGGAGACCCAGTACTTC,CASSLVGGETQYF
-,TRBV28,TRBD1,TRBJ2-7,TGTGCCAGCAGTTCCAGGGGGCCCTACGAGCAGTACTTC,CASSSRGPYEQYF
-,TRBV18,-,TRBJ2-3,TGTGCCAGCTCACCAGCGGGACAGACCACAGATACGCAGTATTTT,CASSPAGQTTDTQYF
-,TRBV10-3,TRBD1,TRBJ1-1,TGTGCCATCAGTGAGGGACAGGGGAACACTGAAGCTTTCTTT,CAISEGQGNTEAFF
-,TRBV29-1,TRBD1,TRBJ1-2,TGCAGCGTTGAAGTTCGCACAGGGGATGATGGCTACACCTTC,CSVEVRTGDDGYTF
-,TRBV19,TRBD1,TRBJ1-5,TGTGCCAGTAGGTCAGGGGGATATAGCAATCAGCCCCAGCATTTT,CASRSGGYSNQPQHF
-,TRBV4-1,-,TRBJ2-7,TGCGCCAGCAGCCAAGATTGGGCAGAGCAGTACTTC,CASSQDWAEQYF
-,TRBV30,-,TRBJ2-3,TGTGCCTTCCGAGTCACAGATACGCAGTATTTT,CAFRVTDTQYF
-,TRBV2,TRBD1,TRBJ2-7,TGTGCCAGCAGGAGGGACAGCTACGAGCAGTACTTC,CASRRDSYEQYF
-,TRBV6-1,-,TRBJ1-4,TGTGCCAGCAGTAAAGTTTCAGGGGAGGAAAAACTGTTTTTT,CASSKVSGEEKLFF
once,TRBV7-9,TRBD1,TRBJ2-5,TGTGCCAGCAGCTTAGCTTCAGGGGCACAGGGGGAGACCCAGTACTTC,CASSLASGAQGETQYF
-,TRBV2,-,TRBJ2-7,TGTGCCAGCTGGGGAGCAAGCGGACGGTCCTACGAGCAGTACTTC,CASWGASGRSYEQYF
few,TRBV5-1,TRBD2,TRBJ2-5,TGCGCCAGCAGCCACGGGACTAGCGGGGAAGAGACCCAGTACTTC,CASSHGTSGEETQYF
-,TRBV27,-,TRBJ2-3,TGTGCCAGCCAGCCACGCAGGGCAGACAGCACAGATACGCAGTATTTT,CASQPRRADSTDTQYF
-,TRBV5-4,TRBD2,TRBJ2-5,TGTGCCAGCAGCCTCAGACTAGCGGGGGGGCCATCAGAGACCCAGTACTTC,CASSLRLAGGPSETQYF
-,TRBV30,TRBD1,TRBJ1-2,TGTGCCTGTTACAGACTCATGGACAGGGGAGGGGATGGCTACACCTTC,CACYRLMDRGGDGYTF